The sequence of this T cell receptor beta chain was determined in a study of CD8 T cells in ankylosing spondylitis. The CDR3 length is 13 residues. Between the trimmed V and J ends, which lost 6 bases and 6 bases, there was a span of 13 bases. There are many counts of this clonotype. Antigen: not known. TCRdb ran MiXCR on the 5' RACE reads and lists one entry per CDR3 protein. The data show 150,000 to 200,000 distinct CDR3 sequences, with roughly 18% seen just once and roughly 4.5% held by the top ten. Regarding the study as a whole: Significantly higher representation of disease-linked clones was reported for matched ankylosing spondylitis synovial fluid.

This sequence was found in a male donor aged 10 to 30 with ankylosing spondylitis or in good health (not recorded which). Sample: blood, either unsorted or a sorted T cell fraction (not recorded which). This chain uses TRBV12-3 or TRBV12-4 with TRBJ2-3; D gene unclear. CDR3 bases: TGTGCCAGCAGCCCTTACGACCTGGATACGCAGTATTTT. Protein: CASSPYDLDTQYF.